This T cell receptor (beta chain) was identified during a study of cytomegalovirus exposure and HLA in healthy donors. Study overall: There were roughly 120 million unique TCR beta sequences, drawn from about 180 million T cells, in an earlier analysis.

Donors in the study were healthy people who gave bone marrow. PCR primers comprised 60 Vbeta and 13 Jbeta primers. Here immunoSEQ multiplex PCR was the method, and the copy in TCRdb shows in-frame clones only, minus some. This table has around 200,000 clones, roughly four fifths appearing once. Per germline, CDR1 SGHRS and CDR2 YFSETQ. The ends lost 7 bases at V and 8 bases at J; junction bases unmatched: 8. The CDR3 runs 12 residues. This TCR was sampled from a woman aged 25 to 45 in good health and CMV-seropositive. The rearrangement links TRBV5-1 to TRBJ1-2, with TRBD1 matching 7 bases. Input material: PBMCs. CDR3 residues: CASGTTGRGYTF. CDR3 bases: TGCGCCAGCGGGACGACAGGGCGGGGCTACACCTTC.